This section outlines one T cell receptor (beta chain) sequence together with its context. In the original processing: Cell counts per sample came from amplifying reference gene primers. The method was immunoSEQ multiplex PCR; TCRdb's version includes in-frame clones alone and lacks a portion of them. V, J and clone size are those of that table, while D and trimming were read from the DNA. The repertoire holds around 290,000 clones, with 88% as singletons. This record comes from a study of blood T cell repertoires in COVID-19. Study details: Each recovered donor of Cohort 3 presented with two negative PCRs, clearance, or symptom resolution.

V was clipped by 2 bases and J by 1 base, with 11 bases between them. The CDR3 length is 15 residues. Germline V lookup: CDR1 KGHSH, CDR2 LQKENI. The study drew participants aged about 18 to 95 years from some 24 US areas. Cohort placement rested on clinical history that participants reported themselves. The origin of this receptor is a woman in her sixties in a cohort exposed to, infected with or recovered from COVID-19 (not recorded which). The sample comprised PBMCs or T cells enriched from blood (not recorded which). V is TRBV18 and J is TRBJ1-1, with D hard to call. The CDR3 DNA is TGTGCCAGCTCACCAAGGAGGGAAAGGAACACTGAAGCTTTCTTT. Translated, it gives CASSPRRERNTEAFF.